This T cell receptor beta chain was identified in a study of blood T cell repertoires in COVID-19. The overall study: Samples came from the United States, Italy and Spain, spanning acute and convalescent COVID-19. T cells, B-cell-depleted T cells, or PBMCs provided the cDNA or gDNA that served as material.

The CDR3 covers 15 residues. Germline lookup yields CDR1 MNHNY and CDR2 SVGAGI (reference sequence). J gave up 7 bases and V 6 bases, and 11 bases lay outside the gene matches. TCRdb's copy holds only in-frame clones and misses some; the assay was immunoSEQ multiplex PCR. The sample lists some 70,000 clones; roughly 84% were seen once. Sequencing was performed on peripheral blood. The V and J genes are TRBV6-6 and TRBJ1-5; 8 bases match TRBD1. The receptor comes from a woman aged 45-60 years with acute or convalescent COVID-19. CDR3 residues: CASSLMTGAGQPQHF. For the CDR3, the DNA is TGTGCCAGCAGCCTAATGACAGGGGCAGGCCAGCCCCAGCATTTT.